One and the same sample provided the 19 T cell receptor beta chains below, sequenced in a study of cytomegalovirus exposure and HLA in healthy donors. The PCR contained 60 Vbeta and 13 Jbeta primers. Measured with immunoSEQ multiplex PCR; TCRdb has only the in-frame clones, and not every one. This sample's clone table lists some 200,000 clones. Specimen: PBMCs. The receptors originated from a boy younger than 18 in good health and CMV-seronegative.

The rearrangement joins TRBV4-2 to TRBJ2-5; 8 bases match TRBD2. This CDR3 contains 15 residues. Germline V gives CDR1 LGHNA, CDR2 YNFKEQ. Losses at the gene ends were 3 bases for V and 0 bases for J; bases not matched to a gene: 3. The CDR3 bases are TGTGCCAGCAGCCATGCTAGCGGGTACCAAGAGACCCAGTACTTC. Translation: CASSHASGYQETQYF.

The V gene is TRBV5-1, the J gene TRBJ1-4, with a possible D match to TRBD1 (5 bases). Germline V gives CDR1 SGHRS, CDR2 YFSETQ. Trimming removed 1 base at V and 8 bases at J, with 15 bases between. The CDR3 has 15 residues. This chain's CDR3 is CASSLIAGSGEKLFF. The DNA for the CDR3 is TGCGCCAGCAGCTTGATCGCAGGTTCAGGGGAAAAACTGTTTTTT.

The gene calls are TRBV5-1 and TRBJ2-5; TRBD1 agrees at 7 bases. The end of the DNA aligns better with TRBJ2-7, so the J call may be wrong. There are 15 residues in the CDR3. Germline assignment: CDR1 SGHRS and CDR2 YFSETQ. Written as DNA, the CDR3 is TGCGCCAGCAGCGTGGATCCGGGACAGAGCTACGAGCAGTACTTC. Encoded protein: CASSVDPGQSYEQYF.

This chain joins TRBV6-5 and TRBJ1-1; no definite D call. Germline V gives CDR1 MNHEY, CDR2 SVGAGI. The CDR3 runs to 15 residues. V was cut by 4 bases and J by 1 base, with 13 bases left in between. The CDR3 spells CASSWTRSGNTEAFF. The CDR3 DNA follows: TGTGCCAGCAGTTGGACCAGGAGCGGGAACACTGAAGCTTTCTTT.

V and J are TRBV4-1 and TRBJ1-1; 9 bases match TRBD1. V shed 2 bases, J shed 3 bases, and the junction held 7 bases outside the gene matches. CDR1 is MGHRA and CDR2 is YSYEKL in the germline V gene. The CDR3 is made up of 16 amino acids. CDR3 bases: TGCGCCAGCAGCCAACCCTCGACAGGGGGTGACACTGAAGCTTTCTTT. Residues: CASSQPSTGGDTEAFF.

This chain joins TRBV19 and TRBJ2-7, with D possibly matching TRBD1 (5 bases). This CDR3 region has 14 residues. V was clipped by 3 bases and J by 0 bases, with 9 bases between them. Germline-derived CDR1 and CDR2 are LNHDA and SQIVND (reference sequence). The chain's CDR3 is CASSISGSSYEQYF. CDR3 DNA: TGTGCCAGTAGTATTTCAGGGTCCTCCTACGAGCAGTACTTC.

The V gene is TRBV9, the J gene TRBJ2-1; D might be TRBD2 (6 bases). The germline V gene encodes CDR1 SGDLS and CDR2 YYNGEE. The V end lost 0 bases, the J end lost 7 bases, and 14 bases lay between the germline ends. This CDR3 spans 15 amino acids. In DNA, the CDR3 is TGTGCCAGCAGCGTAGAAGGGACTTACAAAAATGAGCAGTTCTTC. It codes for CASSVEGTYKNEQFF. Using reference TRBV9 and TRBJ2-1 for the parts outside the CDR3, the full variable domain is DSGVTQTPKHLITATGQRVTLRCSPRSGDLSVYWYQQSLDQGLQFLIQYYNGEERAKGNILERFSAQQFPDLHSELNLSSLELGDSALYFCASSVEGTYKNEQFFGPGTRLTVL.

The rearrangement links TRBV4-1 to TRBJ1-1; D gene ambiguous. V lost 4 bases, J lost 0 bases, and 18 bases lay in between. The CDR3 is 17 amino acids. CDR1 is MGHRA, CDR2 YSYEKL, per germline. The CDR3 coding sequence is TGCGCCAGCAGCCCAGCAAGAAAGGACGGGATGAACACTGAAGCTTTCTTT. It encodes CASSPARKDGMNTEAFF.

The chain uses TRBV4-1 and TRBJ1-6, with TRBD1 as a possible D gene (6 bases). The CDR3 is 16 residues long. Per germline, CDR1 MGHRA and CDR2 YSYEKL. Trimming removed 4 bases from V and 10 bases from J, with 20 bases in between. CDR3 protein: CASSPQEVGAGSPLHF. CDR3 nucleotide sequence: TGCGCCAGCAGCCCCCAGGAAGTGGGGGCTGGATCACCCCTCCACTTT.

The chain employs TRBV19 and TRBJ2-2, with TRBD1 matching over 8 bases. This CDR3 is built from 16 residues. Germline loops: CDR1 LNHDA, CDR2 SQIVND (reference sequence). J lost 6 bases, V lost 5 bases, and 11 bases had no gene match. CDR3 sequence: CASSVGQGLESGELFF. In nucleotides, the CDR3 is TGTGCCAGTAGTGTCGGACAGGGCCTAGAATCCGGGGAGCTGTTTTTT.

The chain joins TRBV7-2 to TRBJ2-2; D call uncertain. CDR1 and CDR2 from the germline V gene are SGHTA and FQGNSA. This CDR3 is 15 amino acids long. Trimming pared 5 bases from V and 0 bases from J, leaving 10 bases between. Written as DNA, the CDR3 is TGTGCCAGCAGCCCACAATGGTCGAACACCGGGGAGCTGTTTTTT. This gives the protein CASSPQWSNTGELFF.

V gene TRBV7-2 combines with J gene TRBJ2-1; 7 bases match TRBD1. With 2 bases clipped from V and 8 bases from J, the junction kept 3 bases outside the gene matches. Germline values: CDR1 SGHTA, CDR2 FQGNSA. This CDR3 is built from 13 residues. CDR3 protein: CASSLNRGHEQFF. The CDR3 DNA reads TGTGCCAGCAGCTTAAACAGGGGCCATGAGCAGTTCTTC.

The rearrangement links TRBV5-5 to TRBJ1-2; no clear D gene. Germline V gene lookup returns CDR1 SGHKS and CDR2 YYEKEE (reference sequence). Deletions cut 5 bases from V and 4 bases from J, with 12 bases between. This CDR3 has 13 residues. The DNA of the CDR3 is TGTGCCAGCAGACCTCTGGAGGGCTATGGCTACACCTTC. Residues: CASRPLEGYGYTF.

The rearrangement joins TRBV30 to TRBJ2-3, with D perhaps TRBD2 (6 bases). Germline CDR1 GTSNPN, CDR2 SVGIG (reference sequence). This CDR3 spans 12 amino acids. Trimming removed 3 bases at V and 4 bases at J, with 8 bases between. DNA of the CDR3: TGTGCCTGGAGGTGGGGGGCAGATACGCAGTATTTT. This translates into CAWRWGADTQYF.

The chain employs TRBV2 and TRBJ1-6; D perhaps matches TRBD1 (5 bases). Germline V CDR1 and CDR2: SNHLY, FYNNEI. The V end lost 6 bases, the J end lost 5 bases, and 14 bases lay between the germline ends. The CDR3 covers 15 residues. Here the CDR3 reads CASRQAGGDNSPLHF. Here the CDR3 DNA reads TGTGCCAGCAGGCAAGCGGGAGGGGATAATTCACCCCTCCACTTT.

V usage is TRBV14 and J usage is TRBJ1-1; a weak D match, TRBD1 (6 bases). Germline loops: CDR1 SGHDN, CDR2 FVKESK. The V gene lost 4 bases and the J gene lost 2 bases, with 14 bases spanning the gap. The CDR3 loop spans 15 amino acids. CDR3 region: CASSPAPGTNTEAFF. DNA of the CDR3: TGTGCCAGCAGCCCTGCGCCCGGGACAAACACTGAAGCTTTCTTT. The full variable domain, completed using reference TRBV14 and TRBJ1-1, is EAGVTQFPSHSVIEKGQTVTLRCDPISGHDNLYWYRRVMGKEIKFLLHFVKESKQDESGMPNNRFLAERTGGTYSTLKVQPAELEDSGVYFCASSPAPGTNTEAFFGQGTRLTVV.

The chain uses TRBV6-6 and TRBJ1-1; 8 bases are shared with TRBD1. The V segment lost 5 bases and the J segment 6 bases; nucleotides outside the gene matches: 5. This CDR3 is 13 amino acids long. CDR1 is MNHNY, CDR2 SVGAGI, per germline (reference sequence). As DNA, the CDR3 is TGTGCCAGCAGTGAGACAGGGGACTCTGAAGCTTTCTTT. Translation gives CASSETGDSEAFF.

CDR3 loop: CASSLSGTDEKLFF. The CDR3 DNA follows: TGTGCCAGCAGCTTAAGTGGGACAGATGAAAAACTGTTTTTT. J is TRBJ1-4 and V is TRBV7-9, with 7 bases matching TRBD1. CDR1 SEHNR and CDR2 FQNEAQ come from the germline V gene (reference sequence). The V and J ends lost 2 bases and 6 bases, in that order; junction bases with no gene match: 3. The CDR3 spans 14 residues.

The genes are TRBV19 and TRBJ1-6; 8 nucleotides align to TRBD1. V gave up 5 bases and J gave up 5 bases; unmatched junction bases: 8. Germline lookup yields CDR1 LNHDA and CDR2 SQIVND (reference sequence). The length of the CDR3 is 16 residues. The chain's CDR3 is CASSPRTGLNNSPLHF. In DNA, the CDR3 is TGTGCCAGTAGTCCGCGGACAGGGCTAAATAATTCACCCCTCCACTTT.